The rows below give T cell receptor beta chains drawn from one sample of a study of blood T cell repertoires in COVID-19. Data came from immunoSEQ multiplex PCR; TCRdb stores just in-frame clones and leaves some out. The sample contains about 210,000 clones, around 84% of which appear only once. What was sequenced was PBMCs or T cells enriched from blood (not recorded which). Source of these receptors: a woman in her 30s who had been exposed to COVID-19. The CDR3 runs from the conserved cysteine through the conserved F or W. Each record gives: V gene, D gene, clone size, J gene, CDR3 DNA, CDR3 protein. D genes are given only for firm matches. Size is omitted from some rows. Given values are once, few, many or a class for expanded clones.

V gene: TRBV5-8
D gene: -
clone size: -
J gene: TRBJ2-3
CDR3 DNA: TGTGCCAGCAGCTTTGGGCCCACAGATACGCAGTATTTT
CDR3 protein: CASSFGPTDTQYF

V gene: TRBV7-9
D gene: TRBD2
clone size: few
J gene: TRBJ2-1
CDR3 DNA: TGTGCCAGCAGCCTAAGGGGAGGGGATGAGCAGTTCTTC
CDR3 protein: CASSLRGGDEQFF

V gene: TRBV10-1
D gene: TRBD1
clone size: once
J gene: TRBJ2-7
CDR3 DNA: TGCGCCAGCAGAAGGGACAGAGACTACGAGCAGTACTTC
CDR3 protein: CASRRDRDYEQYF

V gene: TRBV10-3
D gene: TRBD1
clone size: few
J gene: TRBJ2-1
CDR3 DNA: TGTGCCATCAGTGATGAAGGTATGGGACAGTCCTACAATGAGCAGTTCTTC
CDR3 protein: CAISDEGMGQSYNEQFF

V gene: TRBV12-1
D gene: -
clone size: -
J gene: TRBJ2-1
CDR3 DNA: TGTGCCAGCACCACGGGAGGGGCCCGTTCCTACAATGAGCAGTTCTTC
CDR3 protein: CASTTGGARSYNEQFF

V gene: TRBV2
D gene: TRBD1
clone size: -
J gene: TRBJ2-6
CDR3 DNA: TGTGCCAGCATCCCAGGGGGACAGGGCCACTCTGGGGCCAACGTCCTGACTTTC
CDR3 protein: CASIPGGQGHSGANVLTF

V gene: TRBV5-1
D gene: -
clone size: -
J gene: TRBJ1-6
CDR3 DNA: TGCGCCAGCAGCTCCAAGGGGGTCGTTGGTTCACCCCTCCACTTT
CDR3 protein: CASSSKGVVGSPLHF

V gene: TRBV4-1
D gene: -
clone size: -
J gene: TRBJ2-5
CDR3 DNA: TGCGCCAGCAGCCAAGATCTCGGCAGGGTGAGAGGAGAGACCCAGTACTTC
CDR3 protein: CASSQDLGRVRGETQYF

V gene: TRBV5-6
D gene: -
clone size: -
J gene: TRBJ1-1
CDR3 DNA: TGTGCCAGCAGCCCTGGACGAGACAGGGAAGCTTTCTTT
CDR3 protein: CASSPGRDREAFF

V gene: TRBV6-5
D gene: TRBD2
clone size: -
J gene: TRBJ2-7
CDR3 DNA: TGTGCCAGCAGTTTAGCGGGGGGGACCTCCTACGAGCAGTACTTC
CDR3 protein: CASSLAGGTSYEQYF

V gene: TRBV4-2
D gene: TRBD2
clone size: -
J gene: TRBJ2-1
CDR3 DNA: TGTGCCAGCAGCTCCACCAGACGGGGGGGCCTTGGTGAGCAGTTCTTC
CDR3 protein: CASSSTRRGGLGEQFF

V gene: TRBV19
D gene: -
clone size: -
J gene: TRBJ1-3
CDR3 DNA: TGTGCCAGTAGTATCGGACAGCTTACTGGAAACACCATATATTTT
CDR3 protein: CASSIGQLTGNTIYF

V gene: TRBV18
D gene: TRBD2
clone size: -
J gene: TRBJ2-1
CDR3 DNA: TGTGCCAGCTCCCGACGAGTAGCGGGGGTTGTTGAGCAGTTCTTC
CDR3 protein: CASSRRVAGVVEQFF

V gene: TRBV2
D gene: TRBD1
clone size: -
J gene: TRBJ2-1
CDR3 DNA: TGTGCCAGCAGCCCCGGGACAGGTCCCTACAATGAGCAGTTCTTC
CDR3 protein: CASSPGTGPYNEQFF

V gene: TRBV27
D gene: -
clone size: -
J gene: TRBJ2-6
CDR3 DNA: TGTGCCAGCAGTTCTCGTCGCGCCGTCTCTGGGGCCAACGTCCTGACTTTC
CDR3 protein: CASSSRRAVSGANVLTF

V gene: TRBV12-3/TRBV12-4
D gene: TRBD1
clone size: -
J gene: TRBJ1-4
CDR3 DNA: TGTGCCAGCAGGGACAGGGTAAATGAAAAACTGTTTTTT
CDR3 protein: CASRDRVNEKLFF

V gene: TRBV4-1
D gene: TRBD2
clone size: -
J gene: TRBJ2-1
CDR3 DNA: TGCGCCAGCAGCCAGACAAGCGGGGGGGCCTTTAATGAGCAGTTCTTC
CDR3 protein: CASSQTSGGAFNEQFF

V gene: TRBV25-1
D gene: -
clone size: -
J gene: TRBJ2-7
CDR3 DNA: TGTGCCAGCAGACAGGGTGGAGAGCAGTACTTC
CDR3 protein: CASRQGGEQYF

V gene: TRBV28
D gene: -
clone size: few
J gene: TRBJ2-6
CDR3 DNA: TGTGCCAGCAGTGGGGGGGACATCTCTGGGGCCAACGTCCTGACTTTC
CDR3 protein: CASSGGDISGANVLTF

V gene: TRBV18
D gene: TRBD2
clone size: -
J gene: TRBJ2-1
CDR3 DNA: TGTGCCAGCTCATATGTTGCGGGGGAAATTTTCCATGAGCAGTTCTTC
CDR3 protein: CASSYVAGEIFHEQFF

V gene: TRBV29-1
D gene: -
clone size: -
J gene: TRBJ2-1
CDR3 DNA: TGCAGCGCGCGACTAGTCCCGGAACATGAGCAGTTCTTC
CDR3 protein: CSARLVPEHEQFF

V gene: TRBV14
D gene: -
clone size: once
J gene: TRBJ2-2
CDR3 DNA: TGTGCGAGCAACAGGGATCGCACCGGGGAGCTGTTTTTT
CDR3 protein: CASNRDRTGELFF

V gene: TRBV9
D gene: -
clone size: once
J gene: TRBJ2-3
CDR3 DNA: TGTGCCAGCAGCGTAGGGAGACCGGGCGGGGGCACAGATACGCAGTATTTT
CDR3 protein: CASSVGRPGGGTDTQYF

V gene: TRBV7-2
D gene: -
clone size: -
J gene: TRBJ2-1
CDR3 DNA: TGTGCCAGCAGCTCCCGGGGTAGCTCCTACAATGAGCAGTTCTTC
CDR3 protein: CASSSRGSSYNEQFF

V gene: TRBV9
D gene: -
clone size: -
J gene: TRBJ1-2
CDR3 DNA: TGTGCCAGCAGCGCCTCAGGGCCAGTTGACTATGGCTACACCTTC
CDR3 protein: CASSASGPVDYGYTF

V gene: TRBV5-1
D gene: TRBD1
clone size: -
J gene: TRBJ1-2
CDR3 DNA: TGCGCCAGCAGCTTGTTAGGGACAGGGAGTAACTATGGCTACACCTTC
CDR3 protein: CASSLLGTGSNYGYTF

V gene: TRBV4-3
D gene: -
clone size: -
J gene: TRBJ2-7
CDR3 DNA: TGCGCCAGCAGCCAAGAGGGCAAGAGCTCCTACGAGCAGTACTTC
CDR3 protein: CASSQEGKSSYEQYF

V gene: TRBV12-3/TRBV12-4
D gene: -
clone size: -
J gene: TRBJ1-1
CDR3 DNA: TGTGCCAGCACGGGGGGGAACACTGAAGCTTTCTTT
CDR3 protein: CASTGGNTEAFF

V gene: TRBV19
D gene: TRBD1
clone size: -
J gene: TRBJ1-6
CDR3 DNA: TGTGCCAGTTCAGAGGGGGCAGGCTCACCCCTCCACTTT
CDR3 protein: CASSEGAGSPLHF

V gene: TRBV29-1
D gene: -
clone size: -
J gene: TRBJ1-4
CDR3 DNA: TGCAGCGTTCGGGCAGGGCAAGAAAAACTGTTTTTT
CDR3 protein: CSVRAGQEKLFF

V gene: TRBV29-1
D gene: -
clone size: few
J gene: TRBJ1-4
CDR3 DNA: TGCAGCGTCCCCGAGTCGGGGAATGAAAAACTGTTTTTT
CDR3 protein: CSVPESGNEKLFF

V gene: TRBV2
D gene: -
clone size: -
J gene: TRBJ2-3
CDR3 DNA: TGTGCCAGCAGAAGGGGTCGGAACACAGATACGCAGTATTTT
CDR3 protein: CASRRGRNTDTQYF

V gene: TRBV18
D gene: -
clone size: -
J gene: TRBJ1-6
CDR3 DNA: TGTGCCAGCTCGCCGCCGAGCAGGTATAATTCACCCCTCCACTTT
CDR3 protein: CASSPPSRYNSPLHF

V gene: TRBV24-1
D gene: TRBD2
clone size: -
J gene: TRBJ2-5
CDR3 DNA: TGTGCCACCAGTGATCGGGCGGGGGGGCCTATCCAAGAGACCCAGTACTTC
CDR3 protein: CATSDRAGGPIQETQYF

V gene: TRBV5-6
D gene: -
clone size: -
J gene: TRBJ1-2
CDR3 DNA: TGTGCCAGCAGCTTGGGAGGGATTAGGTATGGCTACACCTTC
CDR3 protein: CASSLGGIRYGYTF

V gene: TRBV6-5
D gene: -
clone size: -
J gene: TRBJ1-2
CDR3 DNA: TGTGCCAGCAGTTACGCCCGTGCGGGGGCCCACTATGGCTACACCTTC
CDR3 protein: CASSYARAGAHYGYTF

V gene: TRBV6-5
D gene: TRBD1
clone size: -
J gene: TRBJ2-7
CDR3 DNA: TGTGCCAGCAGTAGTGGGACAGGGGGCATCTACGAGCAGTACTTC
CDR3 protein: CASSSGTGGIYEQYF

V gene: TRBV7-2
D gene: -
clone size: -
J gene: TRBJ2-7
CDR3 DNA: TGTGCCAGCAGCCCTCGACTAGGAAACTACGAGCAGTACTTC
CDR3 protein: CASSPRLGNYEQYF

V gene: TRBV4-2
D gene: -
clone size: -
J gene: TRBJ1-3
CDR3 DNA: TGTGCCAGCAGCCGTACCACTAATCAGGGGTACGGAAACACCATATATTTT
CDR3 protein: CASSRTTNQGYGNTIYF

V gene: TRBV29-1
D gene: -
clone size: once
J gene: TRBJ2-7
CDR3 DNA: TGCAGCGTTGTAAACTCTAGCTCCTACGAGCAGTACTTC
CDR3 protein: CSVVNSSSYEQYF

V gene: TRBV5-1
D gene: -
clone size: -
J gene: TRBJ1-3
CDR3 DNA: TGCGCCAGCAGCTTGGTAGCCAACGACAGAAGTGGAAACACCATATATTTT
CDR3 protein: CASSLVANDRSGNTIYF

V gene: TRBV9
D gene: TRBD2
clone size: -
J gene: TRBJ2-5
CDR3 DNA: TGTGCCAGCAGCCCAGGACTAGCGGGGGTCCAAGAGACCCAGTACTTC
CDR3 protein: CASSPGLAGVQETQYF

V gene: TRBV10-3
D gene: TRBD1
clone size: -
J gene: TRBJ1-1
CDR3 DNA: TGTGCCATCAGTGAGTTGGGACAGGGGGTCCGGGGAACTGAAGCTTTCTTT
CDR3 protein: CAISELGQGVRGTEAFF

V gene: TRBV5-1
D gene: -
clone size: -
J gene: TRBJ1-4
CDR3 DNA: TGCGCCAGCAGCTTGGGACCCACGGAGGGTGAAAAACTGTTTTTT
CDR3 protein: CASSLGPTEGEKLFF

V gene: TRBV19
D gene: -
clone size: -
J gene: TRBJ2-7
CDR3 DNA: TGTGCCAGTACCAATACCGCTAATACCTACGAGCAGTACTTC
CDR3 protein: CASTNTANTYEQYF

V gene: TRBV30
D gene: TRBD2
clone size: -
J gene: TRBJ2-3
CDR3 DNA: TGTGCCTGGGTAGCGGGGAGGGAGACAGATACGCAGTATTTT
CDR3 protein: CAWVAGRETDTQYF

V gene: TRBV23-1
D gene: -
clone size: -
J gene: TRBJ1-4
CDR3 DNA: TGCGCCAGCAGTCTCCGAGGACAGCTTCTACTTAATGAAAAACTGTTTTTT
CDR3 protein: CASSLRGQLLLNEKLFF

V gene: TRBV10-1
D gene: TRBD2
clone size: -
J gene: TRBJ2-3
CDR3 DNA: TGCGCCAGCAGTGAGCGGAGCGGGGGCTCAGATACGCAGTATTTT
CDR3 protein: CASSERSGGSDTQYF

V gene: TRBV28
D gene: -
clone size: -
J gene: TRBJ2-5
CDR3 DNA: TGTGCCAGCAGTTTACCCAGGGCGGAGACCCAGTACTTC
CDR3 protein: CASSLPRAETQYF